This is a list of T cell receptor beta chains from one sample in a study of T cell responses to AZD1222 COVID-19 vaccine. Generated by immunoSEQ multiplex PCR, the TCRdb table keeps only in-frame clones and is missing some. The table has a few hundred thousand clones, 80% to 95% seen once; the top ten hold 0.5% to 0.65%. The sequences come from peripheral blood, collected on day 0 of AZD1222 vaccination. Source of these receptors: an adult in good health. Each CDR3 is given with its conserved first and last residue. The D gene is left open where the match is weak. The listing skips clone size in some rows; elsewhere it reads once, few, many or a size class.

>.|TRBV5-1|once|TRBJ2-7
CASSSNRAYEQYF
TGCGCCAGCAGCTCTAACAGGGCGTACGAGCAGTACTTC
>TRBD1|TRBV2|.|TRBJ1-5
CASEGQGARQPQHF
TGTGCCAGCGAAGGACAGGGGGCGAGGCAGCCCCAGCATTTT
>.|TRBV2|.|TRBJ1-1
CASSRLQSPNTEAFF
TGTGCCAGCAGCCGGCTACAATCTCCGAACACTGAAGCTTTCTTT
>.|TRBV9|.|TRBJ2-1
CASSVGGGDYNEQFF
TGTGCCAGCAGCGTAGGAGGGGGGGATTACAATGAGCAGTTCTTC
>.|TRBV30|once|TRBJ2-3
CAWSAIAYLTDTQYF
TGTGCCTGGAGTGCGATAGCCTACCTTACAGATACGCAGTATTTT
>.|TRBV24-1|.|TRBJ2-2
CATSDRTRNTGELFF
TGTGCCACCAGTGACCGGACAAGGAACACCGGGGAGCTGTTTTTT
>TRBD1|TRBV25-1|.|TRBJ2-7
CASSDQTGKDEQYF
TGTGCCAGCAGTGACCAGACAGGGAAAGACGAGCAGTACTTC
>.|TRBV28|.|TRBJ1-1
CASSRGLNTEAFF
TGTGCCAGCAGTCGGGGGCTGAACACTGAAGCTTTCTTT
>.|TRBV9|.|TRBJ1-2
CASSVSQGLGGYTF
TGTGCCAGCAGCGTATCCCAGGGGCTGGGAGGCTACACCTTC
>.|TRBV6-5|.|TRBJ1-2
CASSYQKGRYGYTF
TGTGCCAGCAGTTACCAAAAGGGGAGGTATGGCTACACCTTC
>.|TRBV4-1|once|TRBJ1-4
CASSLRAYNEKLFF
TGCGCCAGCAGCCTTAGGGCGTATAATGAAAAACTGTTTTTT
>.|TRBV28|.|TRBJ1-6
CASSFPSLRGGSNSPLHF
TGTGCCAGCAGTTTCCCGTCCCTACGGGGGGGTTCGAATTCACCCCTCCACTTT
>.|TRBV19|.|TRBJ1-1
CASSTRDGFEAFF
TGTGCCAGTAGTACACGGGACGGGTTTGAAGCTTTCTTT
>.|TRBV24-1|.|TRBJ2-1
CATSDSRSSGDEQFF
TGTGCCACCAGTGATTCCCGTAGTAGCGGTGATGAGCAGTTCTTC
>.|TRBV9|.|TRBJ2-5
CASSVRSLGTQYF
TGTGCCAGCAGCGTAAGGTCCCTCGGGACCCAGTACTTC
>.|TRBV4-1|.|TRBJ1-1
CASSSQGLQLKAEAFF
TGCGCCAGCAGCTCACAGGGACTCCAACTGAAGGCTGAAGCTTTCTTT
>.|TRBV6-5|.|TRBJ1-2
CASTDILNYGYTF
TGTGCCAGCACCGACATTCTTAACTATGGCTACACCTTC
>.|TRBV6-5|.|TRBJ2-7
CATLWGEQYF
TGTGCCACCCTGTGGGGAGAGCAGTACTTC
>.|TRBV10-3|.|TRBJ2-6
CAISEAGTSGANVLTF
TGTGCCATCAGTGAGGCGGGGACCTCTGGGGCCAACGTCCTGACTTTC
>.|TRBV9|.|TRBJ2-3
CASSAPGQTTDTQYF
TGTGCCAGCAGCGCCCCCGGCCAGACAACAGATACGCAGTATTTT
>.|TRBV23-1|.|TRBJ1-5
CASSQKVGDQPQHF
TGCGCCAGCAGTCAAAAAGTGGGGGATCAGCCCCAGCATTTT
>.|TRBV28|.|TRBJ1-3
CASSSGGRDSGNTIYF
TGTGCCAGCAGTTCCGGGGGCAGGGATTCTGGAAACACCATATATTTT
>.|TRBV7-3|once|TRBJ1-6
CASSLAAGANSPLHF
TGTGCCAGCAGCTTAGCGGCAGGGGCTAATTCACCCCTCCACTTT